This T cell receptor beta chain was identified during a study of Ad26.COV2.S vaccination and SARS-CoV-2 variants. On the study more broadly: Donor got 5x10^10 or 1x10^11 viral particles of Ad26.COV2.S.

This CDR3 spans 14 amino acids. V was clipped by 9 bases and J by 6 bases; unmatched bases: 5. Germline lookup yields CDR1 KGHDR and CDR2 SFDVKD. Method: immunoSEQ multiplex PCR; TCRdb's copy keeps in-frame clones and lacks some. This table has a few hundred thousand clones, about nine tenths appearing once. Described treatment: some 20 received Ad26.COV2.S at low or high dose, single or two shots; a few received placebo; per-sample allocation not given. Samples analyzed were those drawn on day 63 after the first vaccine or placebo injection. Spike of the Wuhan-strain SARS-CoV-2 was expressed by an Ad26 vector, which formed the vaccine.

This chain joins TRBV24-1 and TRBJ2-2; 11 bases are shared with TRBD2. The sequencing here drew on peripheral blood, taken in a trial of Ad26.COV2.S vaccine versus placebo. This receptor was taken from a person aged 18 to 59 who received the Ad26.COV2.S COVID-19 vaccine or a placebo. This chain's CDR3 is CATSDSGGAGELFF. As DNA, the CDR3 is TGTGCCACCTCAGATAGCGGGGGGGCCGGGGAGCTGTTTTTT.